A selection of T cell receptor beta chains follows, all from one sample in a study of shared T cell receptors in the human thymus. Libraries were prepared by immunoSEQ multiplex PCR; TCRdb keeps only in-frame clonotypes and omits some of them. The profile shows 500,000 to 550,000 clones, approximately 80% of them singletons. This same sample was also taken into another study, of human thymus T cells.

The sequencing input was thymocytes. These TCRs come from a boy under two years old with a congenital heart defect. Both conserved end residues are part of each CDR3. D genes are given only for firm matches. Expanded clones are given a class, and other clones once, few, many or no size at all.

j_call	v_call	clone_size	d_call	cdr3_aa	cdr3_nt
TRBJ2-5	TRBV9	-	TRBD2	CASSVGLAGGPAQETQYF	TGTGCCAGCAGCGTAGGGCTAGCGGGAGGGCCCGCCCAAGAGACCCAGTACTTC
TRBJ2-1	TRBV27	-	TRBD1	CASTPNNRGSYNEQFF	TGTGCCAGCACCCCAAATAACAGGGGATCCTACAATGAGCAGTTCTTC
TRBJ2-2	TRBV9	-	-	CASSVEGLPTGELFF	TGTGCCAGCAGCGTAGAGGGACTGCCCACCGGGGAGCTGTTTTTT
TRBJ2-5	TRBV19	-	-	CASSIAGFQETQYF	TGTGCCAGTAGTATCGCAGGGTTCCAAGAGACCCAGTACTTC
TRBJ1-1	TRBV7-4	few	TRBD1	CASSLRGVAEDTEAFF	TGTGCCAGCAGCCTCAGGGGGGTGGCAGAGGACACTGAAGCTTTCTTT
TRBJ2-3	TRBV29-1	-	TRBD2	CSVGLATSTDTQYF	TGCAGCGTGGGACTAGCGACCAGCACAGATACGCAGTATTTT
TRBJ2-3	TRBV28	few	TRBD2	CASSPGTSGRSSTDTQYF	TGTGCCAGCAGCCCCGGGACTAGCGGGAGGTCTAGCACAGATACGCAGTATTTT
TRBJ2-4	TRBV7-2	-	TRBD1	CASSSGRGREAKNIQYF	TGTGCCAGCAGCTCGGGCAGGGGGCGCGAGGCCAAAAACATTCAGTACTTC
TRBJ1-2	TRBV15	-	-	CATSRDRRSGEGGYTF	TGTGCCACCAGCAGAGATCGGAGGTCAGGGGAGGGAGGCTACACCTTC
TRBJ1-2	TRBV6-1	-	-	CASATLRGGHYGYTF	TGTGCCAGCGCCACCCTGAGGGGAGGTCACTATGGCTACACCTTC
TRBJ2-2	TRBV4-3	-	TRBD2	CASSRLAGSPGELFF	TGCGCCAGCAGCCGACTAGCGGGATCTCCCGGGGAGCTGTTTTTT
TRBJ2-7	TRBV4-3	few	TRBD2	CASSQGAGADSYEQYF	TGCGCCAGCAGCCAAGGAGCGGGAGCTGACTCCTACGAGCAGTACTTC
TRBJ2-2	TRBV7-9	-	-	CASSLYIAGSNTGELFF	TGTGCCAGCAGCTTATATATCGCAGGATCGAACACCGGGGAGCTGTTTTTT
TRBJ2-7	TRBV6-6	-	TRBD2	CASSPSGRIRNEQYF	TGTGCCAGCAGTCCTAGCGGGAGAATCCGGAACGAGCAGTACTTC
TRBJ2-7	TRBV6-5	-	TRBD1	CASTHRDSSYEQYF	TGTGCCAGCACCCACCGGGACAGCTCCTACGAGCAGTACTTC
TRBJ2-7	TRBV28	few	-	CASSEALGEQYF	TGTGCCAGCAGTGAGGCCTTGGGCGAGCAGTACTTC